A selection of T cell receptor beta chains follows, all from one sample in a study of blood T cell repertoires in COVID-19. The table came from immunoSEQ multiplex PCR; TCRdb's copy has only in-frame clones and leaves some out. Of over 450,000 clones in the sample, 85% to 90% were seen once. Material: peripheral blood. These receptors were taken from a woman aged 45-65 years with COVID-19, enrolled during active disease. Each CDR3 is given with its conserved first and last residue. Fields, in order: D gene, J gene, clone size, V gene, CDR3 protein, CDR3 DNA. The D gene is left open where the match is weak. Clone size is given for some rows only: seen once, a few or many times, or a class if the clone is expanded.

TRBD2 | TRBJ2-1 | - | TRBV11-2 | CASSLADLSGGYNEQFF | TGTGCCAGCAGCTTAGCGGATTTAAGCGGGGGCTACAATGAGCAGTTCTTC
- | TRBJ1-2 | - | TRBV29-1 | CSVERGAGNYGYTF | TGCAGCGTTGAACGGGGGGCAGGCAACTATGGCTACACCTTC
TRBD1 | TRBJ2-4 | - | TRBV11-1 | CASSFGTGGWDIQYF | TGTGCCAGCAGCTTTGGGACAGGGGGTTGGGACATTCAGTACTTC
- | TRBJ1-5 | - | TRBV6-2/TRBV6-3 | CASSSSGLGNQPQHF | TGTGCCAGCAGTTCCTCGGGGCTTGGCAATCAGCCCCAGCATTTT
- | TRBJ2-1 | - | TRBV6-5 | CASSQQGVGQFF | TGTGCCAGCAGTCAACAAGGGGTGGGGCAGTTCTTC
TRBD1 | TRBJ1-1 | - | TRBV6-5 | CASRLRADRDTEAFF | TGTGCCAGCAGGCTAAGGGCGGACAGGGACACTGAAGCTTTCTTT
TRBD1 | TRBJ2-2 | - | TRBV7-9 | CASSLGTGGPGELFF | TGTGCCAGCAGCTTAGGGACAGGGGGACCCGGGGAGCTGTTTTTT
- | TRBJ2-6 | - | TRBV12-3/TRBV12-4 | CASSFSPHNVTF | TGTGCCAGCAGTTTCAGTCCGCATAACGTGACTTTC
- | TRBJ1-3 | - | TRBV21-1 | CASSNRMNRCSGNTIYF | TGTGCCAGCAGCAATAGAATGAACCGATGCTCTGGAAACACCATATATTTT
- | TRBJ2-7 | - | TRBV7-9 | CASSLAQGLLSYEQYF | TGTGCCAGCAGCTTAGCGCAGGGGCTCCTGTCCTACGAGCAGTACTTC
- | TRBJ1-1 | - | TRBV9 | CASSVNGGSGTEAFF | TGTGCCAGCAGCGTAAATGGGGGGAGTGGCACTGAAGCTTTCTTT
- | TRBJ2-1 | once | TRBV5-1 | CASSLEGQPRYNEQFF | TGCGCCAGCAGCTTGGAAGGACAGCCCCGGTACAATGAGCAGTTCTTC
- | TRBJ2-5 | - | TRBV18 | CASHLDLQETQYF | TGTGCCAGCCATCTAGATCTTCAAGAGACCCAGTACTTC
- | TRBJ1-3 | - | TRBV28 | CASSSLRGGRSGNTIYF | TGTGCCAGCAGTTCCCTCCGCGGGGGGCGCTCTGGAAACACCATATATTTT
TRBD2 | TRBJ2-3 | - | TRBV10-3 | CAISGLAGLLTDTQYF | TGTGCCATCAGTGGGCTAGCGGGCCTCCTCACAGATACGCAGTATTTT
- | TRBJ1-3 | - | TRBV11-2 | CACRAGYDTIYF | TGTGCCTGCAGAGCGGGCTACGACACCATATATTTT